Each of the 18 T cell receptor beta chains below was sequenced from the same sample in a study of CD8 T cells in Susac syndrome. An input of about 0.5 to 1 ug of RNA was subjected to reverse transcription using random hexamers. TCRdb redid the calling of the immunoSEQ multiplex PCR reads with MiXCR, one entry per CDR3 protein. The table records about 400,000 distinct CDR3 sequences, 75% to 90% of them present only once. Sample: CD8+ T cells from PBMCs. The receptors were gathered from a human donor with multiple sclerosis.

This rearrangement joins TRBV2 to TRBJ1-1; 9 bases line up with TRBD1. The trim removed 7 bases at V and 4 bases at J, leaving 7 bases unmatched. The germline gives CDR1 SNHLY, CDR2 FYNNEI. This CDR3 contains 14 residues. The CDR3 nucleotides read TGTGCCAGCAACCCGACAGGGGGGATCACTGAAGCTTTCTTT. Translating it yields CASNPTGGITEAFF.

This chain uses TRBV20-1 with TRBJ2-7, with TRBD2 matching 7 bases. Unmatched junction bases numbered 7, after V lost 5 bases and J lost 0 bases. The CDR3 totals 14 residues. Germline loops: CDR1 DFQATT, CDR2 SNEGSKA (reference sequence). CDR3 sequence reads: CSARGSPSSYEQYF. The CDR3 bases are TGCAGTGCTCGCGGGAGTCCTAGCTCCTACGAGCAGTACTTC.

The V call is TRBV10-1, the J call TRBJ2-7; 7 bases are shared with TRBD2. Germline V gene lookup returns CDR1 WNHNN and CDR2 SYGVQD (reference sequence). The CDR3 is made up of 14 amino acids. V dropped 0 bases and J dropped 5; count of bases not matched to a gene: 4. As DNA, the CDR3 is TGCGCCAGCAGTGAGTCGGGGGGGATGGACGAGCAGTACTTC. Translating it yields CASSESGGMDEQYF.

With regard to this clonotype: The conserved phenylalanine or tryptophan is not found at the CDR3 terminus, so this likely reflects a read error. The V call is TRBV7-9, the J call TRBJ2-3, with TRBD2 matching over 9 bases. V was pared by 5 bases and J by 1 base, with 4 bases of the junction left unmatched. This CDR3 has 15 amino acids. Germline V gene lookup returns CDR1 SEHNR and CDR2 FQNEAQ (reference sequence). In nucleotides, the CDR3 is TGTGCCAGCAGCCCCCTAGCGGGACGCACAGATACGCAGTATCTT. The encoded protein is CASSPLAGRTDTQYL.

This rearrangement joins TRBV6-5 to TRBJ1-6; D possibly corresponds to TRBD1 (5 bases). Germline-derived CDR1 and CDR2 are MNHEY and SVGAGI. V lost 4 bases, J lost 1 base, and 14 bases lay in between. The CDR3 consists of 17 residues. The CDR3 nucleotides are TGTGCCAGCAGTTTTTTATCGGGGGAATCCTATAATTCACCCCTCCACTTT. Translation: CASSFLSGESYNSPLHF.

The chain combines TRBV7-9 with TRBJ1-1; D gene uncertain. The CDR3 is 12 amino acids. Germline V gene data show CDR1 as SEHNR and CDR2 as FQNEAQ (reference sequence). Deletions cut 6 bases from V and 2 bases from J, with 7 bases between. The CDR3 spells CASSTTNTEAFF. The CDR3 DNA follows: TGTGCCAGCAGTACGACAAACACTGAAGCTTTCTTT.

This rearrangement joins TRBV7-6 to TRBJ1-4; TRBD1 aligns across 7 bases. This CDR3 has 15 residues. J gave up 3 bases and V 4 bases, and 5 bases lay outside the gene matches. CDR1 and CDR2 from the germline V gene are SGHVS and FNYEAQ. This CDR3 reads CASSSPGTANEKLFF. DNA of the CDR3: TGTGCCAGCAGCTCGCCAGGGACAGCTAATGAAAAACTGTTTTTT.

CDR3 nucleotides: TGTGCCTGGAGTGTGGTCAGGAACACTGAAGCTTTCTTT. Amino acid sequence: CAWSVVRNTEAFF. This chain uses TRBV30 with TRBJ1-1; D ambiguous. This CDR3 has 13 amino acids. Germline V gene sequence: CDR1 GTSNPN, CDR2 SVGIG (reference sequence). Trimming cost V 0 bases and J 1 base, with 6 bases left between them. Full variable domain (outside the CDR3, taken from reference TRBV30 and TRBJ1-1): SQTIHQWPATLVQPVGSPLSLECTVEGTSNPNLYWYRQAAGRGLQLLFYSVGIGQISSEVPQNLSASRPQDRQFILSSKKLLLSDSGFYLCAWSVVRNTEAFFGQGTRLTVV.

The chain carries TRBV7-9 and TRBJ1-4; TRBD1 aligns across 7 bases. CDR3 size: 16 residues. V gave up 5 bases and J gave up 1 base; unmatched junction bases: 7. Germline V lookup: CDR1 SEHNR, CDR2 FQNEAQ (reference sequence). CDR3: CASSRRDSETNEKLFF. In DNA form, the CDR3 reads TGTGCCAGCAGCCGACGGGACAGCGAAACTAATGAAAAACTGTTTTTT. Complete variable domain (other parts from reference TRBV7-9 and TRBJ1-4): DTGVSQNPRHKITKRGQNVTFRCDPISEHNRLYWYRQTLGQGPEFLTYFQNEAQLEKSRLLSDRFSAERPKGSFSTLEIQRTEQGDSAMYLCASSRRDSETNEKLFFGSGTQLSVL.

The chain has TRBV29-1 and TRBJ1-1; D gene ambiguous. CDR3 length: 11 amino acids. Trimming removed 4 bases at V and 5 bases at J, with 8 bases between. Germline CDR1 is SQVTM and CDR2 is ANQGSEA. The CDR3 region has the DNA TGCAGCGTTGCCGTTTCTACTGAAGCTTTCTTT. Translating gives CSVAVSTEAFF.

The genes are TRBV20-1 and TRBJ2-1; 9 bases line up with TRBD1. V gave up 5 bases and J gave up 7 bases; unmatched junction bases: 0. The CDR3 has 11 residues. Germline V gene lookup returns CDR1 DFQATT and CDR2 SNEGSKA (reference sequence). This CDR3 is CSAGQGNEQFF. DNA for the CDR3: TGCAGTGCTGGACAGGGGAATGAGCAGTTCTTC.

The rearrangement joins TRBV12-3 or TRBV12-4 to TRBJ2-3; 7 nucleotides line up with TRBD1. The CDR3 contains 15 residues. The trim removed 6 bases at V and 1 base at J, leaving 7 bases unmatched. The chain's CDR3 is CASSQTGFGTDTQYF. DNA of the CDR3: TGTGCCAGCAGCCAGACAGGGTTTGGCACAGATACGCAGTATTTT.

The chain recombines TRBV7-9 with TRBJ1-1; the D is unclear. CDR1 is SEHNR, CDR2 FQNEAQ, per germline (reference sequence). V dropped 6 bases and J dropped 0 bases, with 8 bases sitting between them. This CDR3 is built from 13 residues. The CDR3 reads CASRSTLNTEAFF. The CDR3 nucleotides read TGTGCCAGCAGGTCGACACTGAACACTGAAGCTTTCTTT.

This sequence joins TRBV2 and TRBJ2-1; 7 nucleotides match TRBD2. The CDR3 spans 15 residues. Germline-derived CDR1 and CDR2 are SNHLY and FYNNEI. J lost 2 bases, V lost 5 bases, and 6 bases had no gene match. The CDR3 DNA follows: TGTGCCAGCAGTACTAGTGGGGGGGCCTACAATGAGCAGTTCTTC. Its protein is CASSTSGGAYNEQFF.

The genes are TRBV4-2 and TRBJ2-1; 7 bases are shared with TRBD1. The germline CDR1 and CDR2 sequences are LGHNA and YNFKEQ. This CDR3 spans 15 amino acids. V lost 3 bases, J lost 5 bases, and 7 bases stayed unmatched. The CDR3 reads CASSQMDRLDNEQFF. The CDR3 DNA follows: TGTGCCAGCAGCCAGATGGACAGGTTAGACAATGAGCAGTTCTTC.

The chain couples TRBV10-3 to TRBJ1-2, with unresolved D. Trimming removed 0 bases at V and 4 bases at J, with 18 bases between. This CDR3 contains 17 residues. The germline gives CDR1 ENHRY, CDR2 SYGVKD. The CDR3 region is CAISESTGQWEAYGYTF. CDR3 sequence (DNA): TGTGCCATCAGTGAGTCGACTGGGCAGTGGGAGGCCTATGGCTACACCTTC.

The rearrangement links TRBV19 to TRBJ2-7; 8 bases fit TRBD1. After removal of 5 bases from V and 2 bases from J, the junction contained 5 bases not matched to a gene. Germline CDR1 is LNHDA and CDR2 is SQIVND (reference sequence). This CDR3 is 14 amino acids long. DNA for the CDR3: TGTGCCAGTAGTCCGACGACAGGGGCCTACGAGCAGTACTTC. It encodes CASSPTTGAYEQYF. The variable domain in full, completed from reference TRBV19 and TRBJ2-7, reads DGGITQSPKYLFRKEGQNVTLSCEQNLNHDAMYWYRQDPGQGLRLIYYSQIVNDFQKGDIAEGYSVSREKKESFPLTVTSAQKNPTAFYLCASSPTTGAYEQYFGPGTRLTVT.

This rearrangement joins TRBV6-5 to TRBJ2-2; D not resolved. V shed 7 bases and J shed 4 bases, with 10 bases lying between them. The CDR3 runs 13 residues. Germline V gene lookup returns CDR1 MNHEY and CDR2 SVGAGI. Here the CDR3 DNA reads TGTGCCAGCAACCCGACGGGCACCGGGGAGCTGTTTTTT. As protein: CASNPTGTGELFF.